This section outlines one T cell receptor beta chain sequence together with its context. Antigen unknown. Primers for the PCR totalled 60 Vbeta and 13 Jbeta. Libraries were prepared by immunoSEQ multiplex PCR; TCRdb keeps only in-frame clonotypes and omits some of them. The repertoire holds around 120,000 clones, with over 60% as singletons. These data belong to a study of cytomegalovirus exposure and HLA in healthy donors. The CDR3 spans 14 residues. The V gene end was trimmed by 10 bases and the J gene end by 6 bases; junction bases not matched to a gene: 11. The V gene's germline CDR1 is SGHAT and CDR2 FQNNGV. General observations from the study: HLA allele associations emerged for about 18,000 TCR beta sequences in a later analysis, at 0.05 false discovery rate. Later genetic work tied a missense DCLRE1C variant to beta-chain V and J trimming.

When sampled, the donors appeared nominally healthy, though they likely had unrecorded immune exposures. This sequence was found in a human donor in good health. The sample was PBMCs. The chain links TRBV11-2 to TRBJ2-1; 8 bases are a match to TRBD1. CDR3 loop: CATLVGTGPNEQFF. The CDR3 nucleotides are TGTGCCACCTTGGTCGGGACAGGACCCAATGAGCAGTTCTTC.